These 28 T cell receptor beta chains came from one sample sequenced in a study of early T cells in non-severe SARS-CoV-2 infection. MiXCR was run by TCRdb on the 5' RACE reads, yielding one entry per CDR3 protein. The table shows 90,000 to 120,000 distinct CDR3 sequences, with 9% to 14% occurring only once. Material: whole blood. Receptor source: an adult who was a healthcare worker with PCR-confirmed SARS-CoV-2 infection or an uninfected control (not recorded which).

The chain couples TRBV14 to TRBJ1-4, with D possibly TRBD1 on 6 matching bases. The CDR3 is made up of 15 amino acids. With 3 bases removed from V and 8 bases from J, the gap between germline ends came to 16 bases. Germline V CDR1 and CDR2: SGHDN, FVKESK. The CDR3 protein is CASSHIGGRQEKLFF. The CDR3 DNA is TGTGCCAGCAGCCATATCGGGGGGCGCCAGGAAAAACTGTTTTTT.

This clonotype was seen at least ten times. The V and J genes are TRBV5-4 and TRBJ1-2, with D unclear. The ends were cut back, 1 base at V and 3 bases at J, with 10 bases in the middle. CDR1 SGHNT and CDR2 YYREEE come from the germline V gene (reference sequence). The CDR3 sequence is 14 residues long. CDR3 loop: CASSLRGADYGYTF. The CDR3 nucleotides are TGTGCCAGCAGCTTGCGGGGTGCGGACTATGGCTACACCTTC.

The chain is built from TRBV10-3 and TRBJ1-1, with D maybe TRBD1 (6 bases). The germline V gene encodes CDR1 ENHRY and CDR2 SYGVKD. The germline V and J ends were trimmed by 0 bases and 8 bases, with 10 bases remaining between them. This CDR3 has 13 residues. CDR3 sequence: CAISESYQGEAFF. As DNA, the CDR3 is TGTGCCATCAGTGAGTCCTATCAGGGGGAAGCTTTCTTT.

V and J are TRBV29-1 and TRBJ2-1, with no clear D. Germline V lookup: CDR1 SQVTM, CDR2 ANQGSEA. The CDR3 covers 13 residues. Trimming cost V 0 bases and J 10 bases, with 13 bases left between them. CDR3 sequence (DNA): TGCAGCGTTGAAGATCAAGGGCTGAAAGAGCAGTTCTTC. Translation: CSVEDQGLKEQFF.

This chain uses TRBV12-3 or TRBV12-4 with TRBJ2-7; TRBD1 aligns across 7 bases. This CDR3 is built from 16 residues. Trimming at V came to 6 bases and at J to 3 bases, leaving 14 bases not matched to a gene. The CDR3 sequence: CASSDRADSLGYEQYF. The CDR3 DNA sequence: TGTGCCAGCAGCGACAGGGCAGATAGTTTGGGCTACGAGCAGTACTTC.

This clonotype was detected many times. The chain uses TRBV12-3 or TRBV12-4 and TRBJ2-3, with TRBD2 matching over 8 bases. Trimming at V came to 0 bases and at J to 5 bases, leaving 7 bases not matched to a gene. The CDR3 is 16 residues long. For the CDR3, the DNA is TGTGCCAGCAGTTTAGCCTCCGGGGGGGCGAGAGATACGCAGTATTTT. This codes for CASSLASGGARDTQYF.

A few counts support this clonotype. The CDR3: CASSAEVGQGRPQHF. In nucleotides, the CDR3 is TGTGCCAGCAGTGCCGAAGTGGGGCAGGGGAGGCCCCAGCATTTT. The J gene is TRBJ1-5, the V gene TRBV6-1, with D perhaps matching TRBD1 (6 bases). Germline CDR1 MNHNS, CDR2 SASEGT. Trimming removed 4 bases from V and 9 bases from J, with 19 bases in between. The CDR3 is made up of 15 amino acids.

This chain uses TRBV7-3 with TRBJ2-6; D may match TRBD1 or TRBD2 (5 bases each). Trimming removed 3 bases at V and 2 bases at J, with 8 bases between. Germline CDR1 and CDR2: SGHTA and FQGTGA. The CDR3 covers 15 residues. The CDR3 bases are TGTGCCAGCAGCTTTACGGGACCTGGGGCCAACGTCCTGACTTTC. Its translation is CASSFTGPGANVLTF.

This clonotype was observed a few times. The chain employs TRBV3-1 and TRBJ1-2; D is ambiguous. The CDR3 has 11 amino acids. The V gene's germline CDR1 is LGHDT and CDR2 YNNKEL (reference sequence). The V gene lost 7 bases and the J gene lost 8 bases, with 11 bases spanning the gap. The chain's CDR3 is CASTRGYGYTF. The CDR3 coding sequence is TGTGCCAGCACACGAGGGTACGGCTACACCTTC.

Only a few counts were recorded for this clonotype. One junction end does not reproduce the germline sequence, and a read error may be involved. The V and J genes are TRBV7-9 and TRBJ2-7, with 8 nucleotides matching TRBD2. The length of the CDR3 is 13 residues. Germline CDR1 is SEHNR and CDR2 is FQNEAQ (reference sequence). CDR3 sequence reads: CASSVAGSSEQYF. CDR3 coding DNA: TGTGCCAGCAGCGTAGCGGGATCCTCCGAGCAGTACTTC. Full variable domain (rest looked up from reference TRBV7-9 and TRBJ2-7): DTGVSQNPRHKITKRGQNVTFRCDPISEHNRLYWYRQTLGQGPEFLTYFQNEAQLEKSRLLSDRFSAERPKGSFSTLEIQRTEQGDSAMYLCASSVAGSSEQYFGPGTRLTVT.

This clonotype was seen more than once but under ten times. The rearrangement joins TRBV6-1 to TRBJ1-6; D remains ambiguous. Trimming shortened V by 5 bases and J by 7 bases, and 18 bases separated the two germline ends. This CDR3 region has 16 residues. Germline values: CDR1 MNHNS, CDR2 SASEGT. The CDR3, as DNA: TGTGCCAGCAGTCAATCGGACGCTGAACCCAATTCACCCCTCCACTTT. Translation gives CASSQSDAEPNSPLHF.

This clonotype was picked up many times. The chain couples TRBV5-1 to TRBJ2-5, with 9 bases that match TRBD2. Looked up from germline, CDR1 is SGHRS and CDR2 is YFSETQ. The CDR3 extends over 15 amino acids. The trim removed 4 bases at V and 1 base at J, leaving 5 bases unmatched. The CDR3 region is CASSRIAGVQETQYF. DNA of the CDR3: TGCGCCAGCAGCCGGATAGCGGGAGTCCAAGAGACCCAGTACTTC. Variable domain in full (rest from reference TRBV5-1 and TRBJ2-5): KAGVTQTPRYLIKTRGQQVTLSCSPISGHRSVSWYQQTPGQGLQFLFEYFSETQRNKGNFPGRFSGRQFSNSRSEMNVSTLELGDSALYLCASSRIAGVQETQYFGPGTRLLVL.

The CDR3 loop is CASSQDLGLNEQFF. The DNA for the CDR3 is TGTGCCAGCAGCCAAGATCTAGGACTCAATGAGCAGTTCTTC. The chain has TRBV3-1 and TRBJ2-1; possible D gene TRBD2, 5 bases. The length of the CDR3 is 14 residues. The ends were cut back, 0 bases at V and 6 bases at J, with 9 bases in the middle. The germline V gene encodes CDR1 LGHDT and CDR2 YNNKEL (reference sequence).

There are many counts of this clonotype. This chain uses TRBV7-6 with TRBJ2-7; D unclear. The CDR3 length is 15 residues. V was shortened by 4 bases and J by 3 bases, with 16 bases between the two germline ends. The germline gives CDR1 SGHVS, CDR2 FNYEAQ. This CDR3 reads CASSSAPTGYYEQYF. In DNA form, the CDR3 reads TGTGCCAGCAGCTCCGCCCCCACCGGGTACTACGAGCAGTACTTC.

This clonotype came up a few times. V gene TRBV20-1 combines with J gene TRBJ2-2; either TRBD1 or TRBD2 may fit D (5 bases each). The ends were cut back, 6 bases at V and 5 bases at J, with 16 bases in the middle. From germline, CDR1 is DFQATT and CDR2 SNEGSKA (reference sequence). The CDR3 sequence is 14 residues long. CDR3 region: CSAPGTARTGELFF. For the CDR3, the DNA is TGCAGTGCACCTGGGACCGCGAGGACCGGGGAGCTGTTTTTT.

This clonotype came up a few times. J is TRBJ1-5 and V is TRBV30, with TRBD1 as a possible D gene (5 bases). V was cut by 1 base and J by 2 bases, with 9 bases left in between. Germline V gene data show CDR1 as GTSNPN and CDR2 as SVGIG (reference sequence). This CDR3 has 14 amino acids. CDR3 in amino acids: CAWSGGYGNQPQHF. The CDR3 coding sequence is TGTGCCTGGAGTGGGGGCTATGGCAATCAGCCCCAGCATTTT. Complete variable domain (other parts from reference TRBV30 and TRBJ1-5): SQTIHQWPATLVQPVGSPLSLECTVEGTSNPNLYWYRQAAGRGLQLLFYSVGIGQISSEVPQNLSASRPQDRQFILSSKKLLLSDSGFYLCAWSGGYGNQPQHFGDGTRLSIL.

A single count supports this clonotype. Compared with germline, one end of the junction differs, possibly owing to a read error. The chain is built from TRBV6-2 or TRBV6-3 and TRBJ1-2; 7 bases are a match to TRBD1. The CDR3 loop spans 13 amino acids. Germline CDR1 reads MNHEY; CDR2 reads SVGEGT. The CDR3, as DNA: TGTGCCAGCAGTTCACAGGGGAACTATAGCTACACCTTC. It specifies CASSSQGNYSYTF.

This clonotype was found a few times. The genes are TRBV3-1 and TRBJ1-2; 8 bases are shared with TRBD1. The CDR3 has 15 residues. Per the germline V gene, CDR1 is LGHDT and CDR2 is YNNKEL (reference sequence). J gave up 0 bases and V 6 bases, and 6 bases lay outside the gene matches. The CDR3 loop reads CASSPTGQANYGYTF. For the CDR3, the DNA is TGTGCCAGCAGTCCTACGGGACAGGCTAACTATGGCTACACCTTC.

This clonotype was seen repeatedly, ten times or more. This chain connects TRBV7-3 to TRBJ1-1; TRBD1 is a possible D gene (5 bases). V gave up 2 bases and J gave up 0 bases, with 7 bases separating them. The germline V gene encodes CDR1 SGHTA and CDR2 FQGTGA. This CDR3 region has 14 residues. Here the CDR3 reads CASSLDRLNTEAFF. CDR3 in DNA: TGTGCCAGCAGCTTAGACAGACTGAACACTGAAGCTTTCTTT.

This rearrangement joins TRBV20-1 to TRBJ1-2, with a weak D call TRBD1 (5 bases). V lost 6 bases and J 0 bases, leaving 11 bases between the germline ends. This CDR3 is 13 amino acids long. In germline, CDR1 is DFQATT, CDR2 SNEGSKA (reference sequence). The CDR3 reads CSARDSSNYGYTF. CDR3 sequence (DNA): TGCAGTGCCCGGGACTCCTCTAACTATGGCTACACCTTC.

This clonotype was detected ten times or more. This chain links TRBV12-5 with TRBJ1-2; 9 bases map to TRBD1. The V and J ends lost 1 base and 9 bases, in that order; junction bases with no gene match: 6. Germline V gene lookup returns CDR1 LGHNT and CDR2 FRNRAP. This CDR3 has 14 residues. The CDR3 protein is CASGLGTGVIRYTF. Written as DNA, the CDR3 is TGTGCTAGTGGTTTGGGGACAGGGGTAATTCGCTACACCTTC. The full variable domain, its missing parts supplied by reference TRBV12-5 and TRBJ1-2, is DARVTQTPRHKVTEMGQEVTMRCQPILGHNTVFWYRQTMMQGLELLAYFRNRAPLDDSGMPKDRFSAEMPDATLATLKIQPSEPRDSAVYFCASGLGTGVIRYTFGSGTRLTVV.

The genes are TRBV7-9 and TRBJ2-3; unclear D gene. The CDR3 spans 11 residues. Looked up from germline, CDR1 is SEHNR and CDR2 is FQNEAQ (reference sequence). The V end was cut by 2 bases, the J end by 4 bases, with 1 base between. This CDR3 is CASSLPDTQYF. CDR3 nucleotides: TGTGCCAGCAGCTTACCAGATACGCAGTATTTT.

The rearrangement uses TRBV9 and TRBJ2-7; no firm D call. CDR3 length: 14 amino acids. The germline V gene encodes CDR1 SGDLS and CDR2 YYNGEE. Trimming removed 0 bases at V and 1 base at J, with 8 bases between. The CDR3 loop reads CASSVDGSSYEQYF. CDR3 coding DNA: TGTGCCAGCAGCGTAGATGGCAGTTCCTACGAGCAGTACTTC.

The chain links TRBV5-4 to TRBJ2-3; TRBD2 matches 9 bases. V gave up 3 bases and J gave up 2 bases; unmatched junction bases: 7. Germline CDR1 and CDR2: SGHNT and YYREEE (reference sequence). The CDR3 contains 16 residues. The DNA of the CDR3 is TGTGCCAGCAGCTGGGGTAGCGGGGGCCTCACAGATACGCAGTATTTT. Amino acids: CASSWGSGGLTDTQYF.

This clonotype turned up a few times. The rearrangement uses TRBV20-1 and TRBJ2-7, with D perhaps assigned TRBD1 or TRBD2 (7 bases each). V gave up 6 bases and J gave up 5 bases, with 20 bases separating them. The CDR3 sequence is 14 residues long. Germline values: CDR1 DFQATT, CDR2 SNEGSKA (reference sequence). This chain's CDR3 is CSAEPGGGWHEQYF. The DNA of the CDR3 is TGCAGTGCGGAACCAGGGGGGGGATGGCACGAGCAGTACTTC.

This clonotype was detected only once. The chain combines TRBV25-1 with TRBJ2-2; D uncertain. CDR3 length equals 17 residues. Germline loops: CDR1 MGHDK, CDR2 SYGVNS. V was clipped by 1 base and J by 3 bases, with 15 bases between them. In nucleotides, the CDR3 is TGTGCCAGCAGTGAATTGTCCCCCGGTCCGGACACCGGGGAGCTGTTTTTT. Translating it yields CASSELSPGPDTGELFF.

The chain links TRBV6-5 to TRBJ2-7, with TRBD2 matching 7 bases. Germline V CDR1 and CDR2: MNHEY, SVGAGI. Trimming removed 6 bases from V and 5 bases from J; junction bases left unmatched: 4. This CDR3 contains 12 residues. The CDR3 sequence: CASSRRGDEQYF. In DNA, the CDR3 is TGTGCCAGCAGCCGCCGGGGGGACGAGCAGTACTTC.

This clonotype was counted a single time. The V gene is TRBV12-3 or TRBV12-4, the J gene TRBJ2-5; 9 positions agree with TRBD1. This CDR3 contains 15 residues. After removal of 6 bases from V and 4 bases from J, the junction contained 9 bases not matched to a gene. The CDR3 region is CASRQDRGGGETQYF. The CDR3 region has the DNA TGTGCCAGCAGACAGGACAGGGGAGGTGGAGAGACCCAGTACTTC.